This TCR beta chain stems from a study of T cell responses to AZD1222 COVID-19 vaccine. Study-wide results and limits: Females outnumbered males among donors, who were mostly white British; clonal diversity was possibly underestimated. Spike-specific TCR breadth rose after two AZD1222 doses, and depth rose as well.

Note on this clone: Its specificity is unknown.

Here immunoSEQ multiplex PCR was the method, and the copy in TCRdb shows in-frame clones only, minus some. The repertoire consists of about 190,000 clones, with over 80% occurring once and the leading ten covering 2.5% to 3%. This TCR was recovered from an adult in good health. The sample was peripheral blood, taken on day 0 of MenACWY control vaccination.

In nucleotides, the CDR3 is TGTGCCAGCTCACCTGACAGGGGGCTGGTCTATGGCTACACCTTC. It is translated as CASSPDRGLVYGYTF. The chain combines TRBV18 with TRBJ1-2; 10 positions match TRBD1. CDR3 length equals 15 residues. Trimming cost V 3 bases and J 4 bases; bases outside gene matches: 5. Germline V gene lookup returns CDR1 KGHSH and CDR2 LQKENI.